This T cell receptor beta chain was profiled in a study of T cell clones after liver transplantation. On the study more broadly: A pre-transplant mixed lymphocyte reaction with TCRbeta sequencing defined graft-donor-reactive clones followed in post-transplant blood.

V was shortened by 1 base and J by 5 bases, with 6 bases between the two germline ends. The CDR3 runs to 13 residues. Germline assignment: CDR1 SGHTA and CDR2 FQGTGA. The protocol was immunoSEQ multiplex PCR, while the TCRdb copy is restricted to in-frame clones and leaves out a portion. Counted here are around 120,000 clones, 90% occurring once; the ten biggest clones make up approximately 0.78%. The specimen was CD4+ T cells from blood, collected 12 months after liver transplant. The rearrangement uses TRBV7-3 and TRBJ2-1; no firm D call. The origin of this receptor is a human patient who received a liver transplant. Some T cells may be supplied by the graft donor. CDR3 region: CASSLILNNEQFF. CDR3 nucleotide sequence: TGTGCCAGCAGCTTAATCCTCAACAATGAGCAGTTCTTC.